The present T cell receptor (beta chain) was sequenced within a study of blood T cells in healthy people across ages. The authors drew approximately 9 milliliters of peripheral blood from each donor. Trimming took 5 bases from V and 3 from J; bases not matched to a gene: 4. Per germline, CDR1 MNHNS and CDR2 SASEGT. This CDR3 is 15 amino acids long. Study-level findings and limits: A roughly linear fall in TCR beta diversity per million T cells was seen with increasing age.

Sample-barcoded 5' priming and a J-beta primer mix drove a second PCR of about 6 to 12 cycles. Each cDNA molecule was tagged by a template-switch adaptor that had 12 random nucleotides. A single record per CDR3 protein comes from TCRdb applying MiXCR to the 5' RACE reads. Altogether just under 750,000 distinct CDR3 sequences are present, 22% being singletons, with the ten largest covering roughly 22%. As concerns this clonotype: Its matching antigen is unknown.

The TCR originated in a man between 65 and 79 years old in good health. The sample was blood. The chain couples TRBV6-1 to TRBJ2-7; 13 bases are shared with TRBD2. CDR3 bases: TGTGCCAGCAGTCAACTAGCGGGGGGGAGCTACGAGCAGTACTTC. This codes for CASSQLAGGSYEQYF.